Reported below is one TCR beta chain. Its recognized antigen is unknown. There are no base qualities to consult, and no much larger clone falls within one base. The data are from a study of vaccination effects on CD4 cells after COVID-19 (dated by TCRdb to 2021 to 2024). About the investigation overall: Two doses of either the BNT162b2 or the mRNA-1273 mRNA SARS-CoV-2 vaccine were administered to participants. The study compared SARS-CoV-2 spike-specific CD4+ TCR repertoires before and after mRNA vaccination in COVID-19 convalescent patients and infection-naive vaccine recipients. The Oncomine TCR Beta short-read assay on an Illumina iSeq 100 was used to sequence cultures from other donors in the study. The full study included over 8 COVID-19 convalescent patients and a handful of SARS-CoV-2-naive healthy vaccine recipients. The study at large found these results: The study was limited by a small number of convalescent patients and lacked early post-infection timepoints. Clones induced by infection and clones induced by vaccination both contracted markedly at late timepoints after vaccination, which fits with T cell responses waning over time. Among healthy vaccine recipients, nearly all vaccine-induced clones were SARS-CoV-2 mono-reactive, and only 1 of 255 was cross-reactive with common cold coronaviruses.

Receptors were amplified or captured by the immunoSEQ multiplex PCR assay. DNA from the cultured, isolated CD4+ T cells was subjected to TCR beta CDR3 sequencing. In the source study's methods: The analysis removed non-productive TCR sequences, trimmed reads to the CDR3 region, and retained only CDR3s that were 7 or more amino acids long. Antigen-specific clonotypes were identified with the MANAFEST web app by comparing expansion in peptide wells against reference cultures. To count as positive, a clone had to show expansion at FDR<0.05 compared with the reference and with all other wells, an odds ratio above 5, and a frequency above 0.1% in two replicate wells. A clonotype was called cross-reactive if it was significantly expanded both in SARS-CoV-2 spike wells and in at least one common cold coronavirus spike condition. Using the stringdist R package, CDR3 similarity was measured by Levenshtein distance, and unrooted trees were constructed with ape in R 3.6.1. The table was pulled from immuneACCESS by TCRdb, which kept in-frame rearrangements only. Such tables lose some clones; where checked, under half of the loss comes from unresolved V genes, and the rest has no known cause. The V and J calls and clone size are taken from that table; D and trimming were inferred from the DNA. The sample has tens of thousands of clones on record, roughly 80% of them singletons. The ten most abundant clones make up 1.5% to 2% of the sample.

In the ViraFEST assay, PBMC were stimulated with viral peptide pools, and antigen-specific CD4+ T cell clonotypes were then identified by expansion using TCR sequencing. After approximately 11 days of culture, CD4+ T cells were isolated with the EasySep CD4+ T cell isolation kit. The absence of prior SARS-CoV-2 infection in healthy vaccine recipients was confirmed by negative nucleocapsid antibodies before and after vaccination. Some 2 million PBMC per well were cultured with about 9.6 ug/ml peptides in IMDM containing about 5% human AB serum, approximately 9.9 IU/ml IL-2 and gentamicin. On days 3 and 7, half of the culture medium was replaced with fresh IL-2-containing medium. Unless otherwise noted, each peptide stimulation condition was cultured in triplicate wells. PBMC were separated from whole blood using Ficoll-Paque Plus gradient centrifugation and were then either cryopreserved at -140C or used fresh. The overlapping peptide pools covered the spike proteins of SARS-CoV-2 and of the common cold coronaviruses HCoV-NL63, HCoV-OC43 and HCoV-229E. The QIAamp micro DNA kit was used to extract genomic DNA from the cultured CD4+ T cells.

Germline trimming: 0 bases from V, 7 bases from J; junction bases outside gene matches: 18. From its cysteine to its phenylalanine, the CDR3 spans 19 amino acids. Only CDR3 DNA is held: 57 bases, read in frame from base 1. CDR1 and CDR2, per the germline V gene, are MNHEY and SVGEGT. Here the sequenced sample was CD4+ T cells from PBMCs cultured with HCoV-229E spike peptides, taken before COVID-19 vaccination. Reading the label with the study, this specimen's cell subset or site is: HCoV-229E spike overlapping peptide pool stimulation. The sequence was obtained from a human donor who received a COVID-19 vaccine. Recombination linked TRBV6-2 or TRBV6-3 to TRBJ2-3; 8 junctional bases match TRBD1. The CDR3 loop reads CASSYSILSRDRLLYTQYF. The nucleotide sequence is TGTGCCAGCAGTTACTCGATTCTCTCCCGGGACAGGTTACTCTATACGCAGTATTTT.